These 12 T cell receptor beta chains share one sample of origin, sequenced in a study of T cell changes during pregnancy in multiple sclerosis. Profiling relied on immunoSEQ multiplex PCR, and the TCRdb table lists in-frame clones only, not all of them. The sample contains around 120,000 clones, approximately 93% of which appear only once. The specimen was peripheral blood, collected after pregnancy. These receptors all stem from a female donor with multiple sclerosis, enrolled in a pregnancy study.

The rearrangement joins TRBV7-8 to TRBJ2-3; unclear D gene. The CDR3 loop spans 13 amino acids. The V and J ends lost 5 bases and 3 bases respectively, with 9 bases between them. CDR1 SGHVS and CDR2 FQNEAQ come from the germline V gene. CDR3 coding DNA: TGTGCCAGCAGCGTACTAAGGACAGATACGCAGTATTTT. As protein: CASSVLRTDTQYF.

This clone was picked up a small number of times. The chain links TRBV7-2 to TRBJ2-1, with D perhaps matching TRBD2 (6 bases). The CDR3 is 12 amino acids. Germline V lookup: CDR1 SGHTA, CDR2 FQGNSA. With 7 bases removed from V and 7 bases from J, the gap between germline ends came to 11 bases. CDR3 in DNA: TGTGCCAGCAAGCGGGCGGGGAATGAGCAGTTCTTC. Protein product: CASKRAGNEQFF.

The chain is built from TRBV5-1 and TRBJ2-7; D is uncertain. V dropped 0 bases and J dropped 0 bases, with 7 bases sitting between them. Germline assignment: CDR1 SGHRS and CDR2 YFSETQ. The CDR3 contains 14 residues. The DNA of the CDR3 is TGCGCCAGCAGCTTGGGCTGGAGCTCCTACGAGCAGTACTTC. Translation: CASSLGWSSYEQYF. The full variable domain, rest sourced from reference TRBV5-1 and TRBJ2-7, is KAGVTQTPRYLIKTRGQQVTLSCSPISGHRSVSWYQQTPGQGLQFLFEYFSETQRNKGNFPGRFSGRQFSNSRSEMNVSTLELGDSALYLCASSLGWSSYEQYFGPGTRLTVT.

This clone has just one count. V gene TRBV29-1 combines with J gene TRBJ2-3, with TRBD2 identical over 9 bases. The germline V gene has CDR1 SQVTM and CDR2 ANQGSEA. This CDR3 spans 13 amino acids. The trim removed 8 bases at V and 0 bases at J, leaving 3 bases unmatched. The CDR3 DNA reads TGCAGCCCTAGCGGGGAGAGCACAGATACGCAGTATTTT. It yields the protein CSPSGESTDTQYF.

The V call is TRBV13, the J call TRBJ2-3; D not resolved. The CDR3 is 13 residues long. The V gene lost 4 bases and the J gene lost 1 base, with 6 bases spanning the gap. Germline V gives CDR1 PRHDT, CDR2 FYEKMQ (reference sequence). CDR3 region: CASSSLGTDTQYF. For the CDR3, the DNA is TGTGCCAGCAGCTCCCTCGGCACAGATACGCAGTATTTT.

This sequence joins TRBV19 and TRBJ2-7; 7 bases map to TRBD1. Germline trimming cut 8 bases from V and 0 bases from J; bases unmatched to any gene: 7. The germline V gene encodes CDR1 LNHDA and CDR2 SQIVND (reference sequence). CDR3 length: 14 residues. In DNA form, the CDR3 reads TGTGCCAGTGGGGGACAGATCGGCTCCTACGAGCAGTACTTC. Translating gives CASGGQIGSYEQYF.

The chain has TRBV6-4 and TRBJ2-2; TRBD1 might be the D (6 bases). This CDR3 is built from 14 residues. V shed 0 bases and J shed 6 bases, with 8 bases lying between them. Germline loops: CDR1 MRHNA, CDR2 SNTAGT. CDR3 nucleotides: TGTGCCAGCAGTGACTCGACAGGAGCCGGGGAGCTGTTTTTT. Translated, it gives CASSDSTGAGELFF.

The chain couples TRBV29-1 to TRBJ2-3, with 10 bases matching TRBD2. With V trimmed by 6 bases and J by 5 bases, 14 bases remained unmatched. The CDR3 runs to 16 residues. Germline lookup yields CDR1 SQVTM and CDR2 ANQGSEA. The CDR3 nucleotides read TGCAGCGTGAGAACTAGCGGGGTCCGCCTTTTAGATACGCAGTATTTT. It codes for CSVRTSGVRLLDTQYF.

The gene calls are TRBV30 and TRBJ2-7, with 12 bases identical to TRBD1. CDR1 and CDR2 from the germline V gene are GTSNPN and SVGIG (reference sequence). This CDR3 spans 15 amino acids. V was clipped by 5 bases and J by 6 bases; unmatched bases: 11. The CDR3 loop reads CAWDWGQGAGGEQYF. Written as DNA, the CDR3 is TGTGCCTGGGACTGGGGACAGGGGGCGGGTGGCGAGCAGTACTTC.

This clone is a singleton in its sample. This chain links TRBV4-2 with TRBJ2-1, with a possible D match to TRBD2 (6 bases). CDR1 is LGHNA, CDR2 YNFKEQ, per germline. With 0 bases removed from V and 9 bases from J, the gap between germline ends came to 18 bases. This CDR3 has 16 residues. CDR3 protein: CASSQDSRGIEAEQFF. The CDR3 nucleotides are TGTGCCAGCAGCCAAGATAGCCGGGGGATAGAAGCTGAGCAGTTCTTC.

The chain joins TRBV27 to TRBJ1-2; maybe TRBD1 (5 bases). In germline, CDR1 is MNHEY, CDR2 SMNVEV (reference sequence). Trimming cost V 6 bases and J 1 base, with 12 bases left between them. The CDR3 runs 14 residues. This chain's CDR3 is CASRSQARNYGYTF. The CDR3, as DNA: TGTGCCAGCAGATCACAGGCCCGTAACTATGGCTACACCTTC.

This chain connects TRBV29-1 to TRBJ2-2; possibly TRBD1 for D (6 bases). CDR1 SQVTM and CDR2 ANQGSEA come from the germline V gene. CDR3 length equals 15 residues. The V end was cut by 6 bases, the J end by 4 bases, with 18 bases between. The CDR3 DNA is TGCAGCGTGAGGGTAGGGGGTGAGGGCACCGGGGAGCTGTTTTTT. Translation gives CSVRVGGEGTGELFF.